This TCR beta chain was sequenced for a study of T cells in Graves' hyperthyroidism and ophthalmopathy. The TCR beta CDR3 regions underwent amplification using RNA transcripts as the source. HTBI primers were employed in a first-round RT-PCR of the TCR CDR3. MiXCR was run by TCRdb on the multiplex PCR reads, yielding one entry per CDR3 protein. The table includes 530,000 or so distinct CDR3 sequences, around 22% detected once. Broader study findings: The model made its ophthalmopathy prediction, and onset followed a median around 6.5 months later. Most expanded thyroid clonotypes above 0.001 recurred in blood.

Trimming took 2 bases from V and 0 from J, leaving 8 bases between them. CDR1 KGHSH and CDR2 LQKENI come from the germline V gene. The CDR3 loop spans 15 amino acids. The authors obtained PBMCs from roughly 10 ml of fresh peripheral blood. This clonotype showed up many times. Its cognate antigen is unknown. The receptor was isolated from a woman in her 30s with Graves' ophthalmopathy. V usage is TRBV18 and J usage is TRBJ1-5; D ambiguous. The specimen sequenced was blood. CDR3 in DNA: TGTGCCAGCTCACCATCTGCTCTTAGCAATCAGCCCCAGCATTTT. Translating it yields CASSPSALSNQPQHF.